Listed below are T cell receptor beta chains from one sample, sequenced in a study of OX40 agonist ivuxolimab in advanced cancers. Produced via immunoSEQ multiplex PCR; TCRdb's table is partial and in-frame only. The sample holds more than 50,000 clones, 80% seen once. Sample: CD4+ or CD8+ T cells sorted from blood, taken in a trial of the OX40 agonist ivuxolimab. These receptors were collected from an adult with an advanced solid tumor such as melanoma, head and neck, liver or kidney cancer. The CDR3 runs from the conserved cysteine through the conserved F or W. D genes are given only for firm matches. Only part of the rows carry a size: once, few, many, or a class if the clone is expanded.

V	J	D	size	DNA	CDR3
TRBV5-1	TRBJ2-7	-	-	TGCGCCAGCAGCTACGGGAACGAGCAGTACTTC	CASSYGNEQYF
TRBV2	TRBJ2-3	-	few	TGTGCCAGCAGTGAAAGTCAGGGCCCCACAGATACGCAGTATTTT	CASSESQGPTDTQYF
TRBV28	TRBJ1-2	-	medium-sized	TGTGCCAGCAGCCGGACTTATGGCTACACCTTC	CASSRTYGYTF
TRBV7-9	TRBJ2-7	TRBD1	-	TGTGCCACCGGGACAGATTCTAATAACGAGCAGTACTTC	CATGTDSNNEQYF
TRBV19	TRBJ1-1	TRBD1	-	TGTGCCAGTAGTAAACCAGGGGGCTCTATGAACACTGAAGCTTTCTTT	CASSKPGGSMNTEAFF
TRBV18	TRBJ2-7	TRBD2	once	TGTGCCAGCTCAATACTGGGGCGGGGGACCTACGAGCAGTACTTC	CASSILGRGTYEQYF
TRBV11-3	TRBJ2-6	-	-	TGTGCCAGCAGCTCCAATAACAGGGCAAATGGGGCCAACGTCCTGACTTTC	CASSSNNRANGANVLTF
TRBV11-3	TRBJ1-1	-	-	TGTGCCAGCAGCTTCGGACAAACGAACACTGAAGCTTTCTTT	CASSFGQTNTEAFF
TRBV5-1	TRBJ2-7	-	-	TGCGCCAGCAGCTTACAGGGAGCCCTGACCTACGAGCAGTACTTC	CASSLQGALTYEQYF
TRBV5-5	TRBJ1-2	-	-	TGTGCCAGCAGCCGGGACTATGGCTACACCTTC	CASSRDYGYTF
TRBV11-3	TRBJ2-2	TRBD2	-	TGTGCCAGCAGCTTAGAAGGAGGAACTAGCGGGAGGGCCGGGGAGCTGTTTTTT	CASSLEGGTSGRAGELFF
TRBV5-1	TRBJ1-1	-	-	TGCGCCAGCAGTTTACAGACAGGGAACACTGAAGCTTTCTTT	CASSLQTGNTEAFF
TRBV9	TRBJ1-1	TRBD1	-	TGTGCCAGCACCGAGAGGGACAGGGGAACTGAAGCTTTCTTT	CASTERDRGTEAFF
TRBV18	TRBJ1-1	TRBD1	-	TGTGCCAGCTCGAAACAGGGGGAGGACACTGAAGCTTTCTTT	CASSKQGEDTEAFF
TRBV5-1	TRBJ2-2	-	-	TGCGCCAGCAATCTCCACGGTTACTCGAACACCGGGGAGCTGTTTTTT	CASNLHGYSNTGELFF
TRBV18	TRBJ2-2	TRBD1	-	TGTGCCAGCTCTGCGGGGGGACAGGGGGCGTCCCCGAACACCGGGGAGCTGTTTTTT	CASSAGGQGASPNTGELFF
TRBV6-5	TRBJ1-5	-	-	TGTGCCAGCAGTTACTCATCGCAGGGGAAGCCCCAGCATTTT	CASSYSSQGKPQHF
TRBV28	TRBJ1-2	TRBD1	-	TGTGCCAGCAGGAGGGACAGGGTGAGGGGTGGCTACACCTTC	CASRRDRVRGGYTF
TRBV11-2	TRBJ2-3	TRBD2	-	TGTGCCAGCAGCCAGGTGGGACTAGCGACAGATACGCAGTATTTT	CASSQVGLATDTQYF
TRBV5-1	TRBJ2-1	-	-	TGCGCCAGCAGCTTTGCTGGGGAATACAATGAGCAGTTCTTC	CASSFAGEYNEQFF
TRBV5-4	TRBJ1-2	-	few	TGTGCCAGCAGCTTGGCTGGGACGTATGGCTACACCTTC	CASSLAGTYGYTF
TRBV4-2	TRBJ2-7	-	-	TGTGCCAGCAGCCCCCAGGGGGGAGGGTACGAGCAGTACTTC	CASSPQGGGYEQYF
TRBV9	TRBJ1-2	TRBD1	once	TGTGCCAGCAGCTTAATTGGACAGGGGGAAGGGTCTGGCTACACCTTC	CASSLIGQGEGSGYTF
TRBV28	TRBJ1-2	-	once	TGTGCCAGCAGTTTATATGGTGAACAACGGAGGAACGGCTACACCTTC	CASSLYGEQRRNGYTF
TRBV19	TRBJ2-5	-	-	TGTGCCAGTAGTATAACACGGCGGGAGACCCAGTACTTC	CASSITRRETQYF
TRBV30	TRBJ1-1	TRBD1	-	TGTGCCTGGAGTGTTAGGGGGCGCACTGAAGCTTTCTTT	CAWSVRGRTEAFF
TRBV30	TRBJ2-2	-	-	TGTGCCTGGAGATGGGGAAATATGGCCGGGGAGCTGTTTTTT	CAWRWGNMAGELFF
TRBV6-5	TRBJ2-5	-	-	TGTGCCAGCAGTTACTCCGCAGGGGCCCCTTTCGGGACCCAGTACTTC	CASSYSAGAPFGTQYF
TRBV20-1	TRBJ2-7	-	-	TGCAGTGCTGAGCCCCGTGACGAGCAGTACTTC	CSAEPRDEQYF
TRBV7-9	TRBJ1-2	-	-	TGTGCCAGCAGCTTAGCCCCGGGGCTCCTATATGGCTACACCTTC	CASSLAPGLLYGYTF
TRBV2	TRBJ1-1	-	-	TGTGCCAGCAATCTTGGGACGAGGAACACTGAAGCTTTCTTT	CASNLGTRNTEAFF
TRBV10-1	TRBJ2-3	TRBD2	-	TGCGCCAGCAGTGCAGAAGCGGGAGTGTTAGATACGCAGTATTTT	CASSAEAGVLDTQYF
TRBV9	TRBJ2-1	TRBD2	-	TGTGCCAGCAGCGGATCCCTGGGACTAGCGGAGTACAATGAGCAGTTCTTC	CASSGSLGLAEYNEQFF
TRBV19	TRBJ1-3	TRBD1	-	TGTGCCAGTGGGACAGGGGCTGGAAACACCATATATTTT	CASGTGAGNTIYF
TRBV27	TRBJ2-2	-	few	TGTGCCAGCACCACTTCCGGGACAAACACCGGGGAGCTGTTTTTT	CASTTSGTNTGELFF
TRBV11-2	TRBJ2-3	TRBD2	-	TGTGCCAGCAGCTTAGCAGGCGGGGGGGCCCATACGCAGTATTTT	CASSLAGGGAHTQYF
TRBV28	TRBJ1-1	TRBD1	-	TGTGCCAGTTGGAGGCGGGACAGGGGAGCTTTCTTT	CASWRRDRGAFF
TRBV27	TRBJ2-1	TRBD2	-	TGTGCCAGCAGTTTAGGGACTAGCGGCTACAATGAGCAGTTCTTC	CASSLGTSGYNEQFF
TRBV7-2	TRBJ2-5	-	-	TGTGCCAGCAGCCCCGGGACGGGCCAAGAGACCCAGTACTTC	CASSPGTGQETQYF
TRBV13	TRBJ2-5	TRBD2	-	TGTGCCAGCAGTTCCACTAGGGTCCAGCGGGATTCGAGGGAGACCCAGTACTTC	CASSSTRVQRDSRETQYF
TRBV7-2	TRBJ1-6	-	-	TGTGCCAGCAGCCCTCGCCTCGGGGATAATTCACCCCTCCACTTT	CASSPRLGDNSPLHF
TRBV30	TRBJ1-6	-	once	TGTGCCTGGAGTCTCCTCAGAAACTCCTATAATTCACCCCTCCACTTT	CAWSLLRNSYNSPLHF
TRBV5-1	TRBJ2-7	TRBD2	-	TGCGCCAGCAGCTTGACTAGCGGGGGGGTAACGTACGAGCAGTACTTC	CASSLTSGGVTYEQYF
TRBV29-1	TRBJ1-1	-	few	TGCAGCGTTCACCTAACTCCAGGAGCTTTCTTT	CSVHLTPGAFF
TRBV5-1	TRBJ1-2	-	-	TGCGCCAGCAGCTTAACCAATCCCGGGAAAAACTATGGCTACACCTTC	CASSLTNPGKNYGYTF
TRBV9	TRBJ2-3	-	few	TGTGCCAGCAGCGTAGCCATGCGGGCCACAGATACGCAGTATTTT	CASSVAMRATDTQYF
TRBV28	TRBJ2-7	-	-	TGTGCCAGCAGTGCTCCGAGCTCGTACGAGCAGTACTTC	CASSAPSSYEQYF
TRBV6-5	TRBJ1-1	-	-	TGTGCCAGCATCGGCGGGGGCAACACTGAAGCTTTCTTT	CASIGGGNTEAFF
TRBV28	TRBJ2-2	-	-	TGTGCCAGCCGGAGAGGCGGGACCCAGTGGGGGGGGGAGCTGTTTTTT	CASRRGGTQWGGELFF
TRBV5-5	TRBJ2-3	-	-	TGTGCCAGCAGCCCTAGGGGGGCTAGCACAGATACGCAGTATTTT	CASSPRGASTDTQYF